These T cell receptor beta chains were read from a single sample in a study of blood T cell repertoires in COVID-19. Generated by immunoSEQ multiplex PCR, the TCRdb table keeps only in-frame clones and is missing some. The data show about 420,000 clones, about 87% seen once. Sequenced: peripheral blood. These receptors originate from a man younger than 35 with COVID-19, enrolled during active disease. The CDR3 runs from the conserved cysteine through the conserved F or W. Each record gives: clone size, J gene, D gene, CDR3 length, V gene, CDR3 DNA, CDR3 protein. D genes are given only for firm matches. Clone size is stated in some rows and not others, as once, few, many or a class when expanded.

NA,TRBJ1-6,NA,13,TRBV10-1,TGCGCCAGCAGCGTGGAGAGAAAATCACCCCTCCACTTT,CASSVERKSPLHF
NA,TRBJ1-5,NA,15,TRBV10-3,TGTGCCATCAGTGAAGACGGGAATAGCAATCAGCCCCAGCATTTT,CAISEDGNSNQPQHF
once,TRBJ2-7,TRBD2,13,TRBV27,TGTGCCAGCAGTCAAGCGGGAGGCTACGAGCAGTACTTC,CASSQAGGYEQYF
NA,TRBJ1-2,NA,14,TRBV3-1/TRBV3-2,TGTGCCAGCAGCCAAGATATCGTCTCCTATGGCTACACCTTC,CASSQDIVSYGYTF
NA,TRBJ1-1,NA,15,TRBV5-1,TGCGCCAGCAGGCCGGACGGGGGGCGGAACACTGAAGCTTTCTTT,CASRPDGGRNTEAFF
NA,TRBJ1-1,NA,12,TRBV30,TGTGCCTGGAGCCTCAGGAACACTGAAGCTTTCTTT,CAWSLRNTEAFF
NA,TRBJ2-5,TRBD2,16,TRBV3-1/TRBV3-2,TGTGCCAGCAGCCTCCGGGGTAGCGGGAGCCCAGAGACCCAGTACTTC,CASSLRGSGSPETQYF
NA,TRBJ2-3,TRBD2,14,TRBV29-1,TGCAGCGTTGAAGGCGGGAGGGGAACAGATACGCAGTATTTT,CSVEGGRGTDTQYF
NA,TRBJ1-2,NA,10,TRBV25-1,TGTGCCAGCAGTGACCGGGACATTTTTTTC,CASSDRDIFF
NA,TRBJ2-5,NA,15,TRBV5-1,TGCGCCAGCAGCTCCTCCCCTAGGGGGCAAGAGACCCAGTACTTC,CASSSSPRGQETQYF
NA,TRBJ2-5,NA,14,TRBV5-1,TGCGCCAGCATCCCGGGTCCCCCTCAAGAGACCCAGTACTTC,CASIPGPPQETQYF
NA,TRBJ2-5,NA,14,TRBV5-1,TGCGCCAGCAGCGCGCGGGGGCTCCAAGAGACCCAGTACTTC,CASSARGLQETQYF
NA,TRBJ1-4,NA,13,TRBV30,TGTGCCTGCCCCGCCAGAACGGGTGAAAAACTGTTTTTT,CACPARTGEKLFF
NA,TRBJ2-5,TRBD1,14,TRBV5-1,TGCGCCAGCAGCGCCAGGGGGCGTGGGGAGACCCAGTACTTC,CASSARGRGETQYF
NA,TRBJ2-2,NA,15,TRBV5-1,TGCGCCAGCAGTGTAGAGACAGGTGGACCCGGGGAGCTGTTTTTT,CASSVETGGPGELFF
NA,TRBJ2-7,NA,11,TRBV12-5,TGTGCTAGTGGTTTCGGCGGCGAGCAGTACTTC,CASGFGGEQYF
NA,TRBJ2-7,NA,13,TRBV2,TGTGCCAGCAGTGCCCAGGGGACCAACGAGCAGTACTTC,CASSAQGTNEQYF
NA,TRBJ2-5,NA,16,TRBV11-1,TGTGCCAGCAGCAAAGAGGGCTCAGGGGGAGGAGAGACCCAGTACTTC,CASSKEGSGGGETQYF
NA,TRBJ2-7,TRBD2,15,TRBV5-1,TGCGCCAGCAGCTATACTAGCGGGGGGGCCGTCGAGCAGTACTTC,CASSYTSGGAVEQYF
NA,TRBJ2-2,TRBD2,14,TRBV20-1,TGCAGTGCTAGTAGCGGGAGATACACCGGGGAGCTGTTTTTT,CSASSGRYTGELFF
NA,TRBJ1-2,NA,12,TRBV2,TGTGCCAGCATCAGGGGCGGTTGGGGCTACACCTTC,CASIRGGWGYTF
NA,TRBJ1-1,TRBD1,14,TRBV7-8,TGTGCCAGCAGCTTAGCGGGACAGCGCACTGAAGCTTTCTTT,CASSLAGQRTEAFF